This is a list of T cell receptor beta chains from one sample in a study of blood T cell repertoires in COVID-19. The data were produced by immunoSEQ multiplex PCR, yet TCRdb's version contains in-frame clones alone and is incomplete. The sample lists some 370,000 clones; more than 75% were seen once. The sample was peripheral blood. These receptor sequences come from a woman between 25 and 40 years old with COVID-19, enrolled during active disease. Both conserved end residues are part of each CDR3. A D gene is named only where the DNA matches it firmly. Expanded clones are given a class, and other clones once, few, many or no size at all.

cdr3_aa	cdr3_nt	clone_size	j_call	v_call	d_call
CSVDERRIYNEQFF	TGCAGCGTTGATGAGAGGCGGATATACAATGAGCAGTTCTTC	-	TRBJ2-1	TRBV29-1	-
CASSPLGSGYSYNEQFF	TGTGCCAGCAGCCCCTTGGGTAGCGGCTATTCCTACAATGAGCAGTTCTTC	-	TRBJ2-1	TRBV28	-
CATSRTGGRNIQYF	TGTGCCACCAGCCGGACAGGGGGCAGGAACATTCAGTACTTC	once	TRBJ2-4	TRBV15	TRBD1
CAIRPTGGGEQFF	TGTGCCATCAGGCCGACAGGAGGAGGTGAGCAGTTCTTC	-	TRBJ2-1	TRBV10-3	-
CASSTGGTYNEQFF	TGTGCCAGCAGTACAGGGGGAACGTACAATGAGCAGTTCTTC	once	TRBJ2-1	TRBV6-5	TRBD1
CASNGLAGGRTGELFF	TGTGCCAGCAACGGACTAGCGGGAGGGAGGACCGGGGAGCTGTTTTTT	-	TRBJ2-2	TRBV2	TRBD2
CASSPAHELVLGPYF	TGCGCCAGCAGCCCCGCCCATGAACTAGTTCTTGGTCCGTACTTC	-	TRBJ2-5	TRBV5-1	-
CASSLGGLLINEQFF	TGTGCCAGCAGCTTAGGGGGACTGTTGATCAATGAGCAGTTCTTC	-	TRBJ2-1	TRBV11-2	-
CASSIGGTGELFF	TGTGCCAGTAGTATTGGAGGGACCGGGGAGCTGTTTTTT	-	TRBJ2-2	TRBV19	-
CASSLVPTAGGSYNEQFF	TGCGCCAGCAGCTTGGTACCAACTGCGGGAGGCTCCTACAATGAGCAGTTCTTC	-	TRBJ2-1	TRBV5-1	TRBD2
CASSETGEYVSPLHF	TGTGCCAGCAGCGAGACAGGGGAATACGTTTCACCCCTCCACTTT	-	TRBJ1-6	TRBV5-6	TRBD1
CASSLGTDSYEQYF	TGTGCCAGCAGCTTGGGGACAGATTCCTACGAGCAGTACTTC	-	TRBJ2-7	TRBV5-4	-
CASSLARGSAKISEQFF	TGCGCCAGCAGCTTGGCCCGGGGAAGTGCCAAAATCAGTGAGCAGTTCTTC	many	TRBJ2-1	TRBV5-1	-
CASSFQAGGETQYF	TGTGCCAGCAGTTTCCAAGCGGGGGGGGAGACCCAGTACTTC	-	TRBJ2-5	TRBV28	TRBD2
CASSLNLRHEQYF	TGCGCCAGCAGCTTAAACCTCAGGCACGAGCAGTACTTC	once	TRBJ2-7	TRBV5-1	-
CASSLGLAATDTQYF	TGCGCCAGCAGCCTCGGACTAGCGGCCACAGATACGCAGTATTTT	-	TRBJ2-3	TRBV5-1	TRBD2
CAWIEVQGFGYTF	TGTGCCTGGATTGAAGTACAGGGTTTCGGCTACACCTTC	-	TRBJ1-2	TRBV30	-
CASSSRDRGLYEQYF	TGTGCCAGCAGCTCCCGGGACAGGGGTCTCTACGAGCAGTACTTC	-	TRBJ2-7	TRBV5-4	TRBD1
CASSLGPRDRVYGYTF	TGTGCCAGCAGCTTAGGTCCCCGGGACAGGGTCTATGGCTACACCTTC	-	TRBJ1-2	TRBV7-2	TRBD1
CASSPGQGTDTQYF	TGTGCCAGCAGCCCAGGACAGGGAACAGATACGCAGTATTTT	-	TRBJ2-3	TRBV7-3	TRBD1
CASSLGRGPMAQYF	TGCGCCAGCAGCCTGGGGCGGGGGCCGATGGCCCAGTACTTC	-	TRBJ2-5	TRBV5-1	-
CAISESAGGYGYTF	TGTGCCATCAGTGAGAGCGCAGGGGGCTATGGCTACACCTTC	once	TRBJ1-2	TRBV10-3	TRBD1
CASSQGGSGGATQYF	TGTGCCAGCAGCCAAGGTGGTAGCGGAGGGGCCACGCAGTATTTT	once	TRBJ2-3	TRBV3-1/TRBV3-2	-
CASSISGSGSDTQYF	TGTGCCAGCAGTATTAGCGGGAGCGGGTCGGATACGCAGTATTTT	-	TRBJ2-3	TRBV3-1/TRBV3-2	TRBD2
CASSPGTGTYEQYF	TGTGCCAGCAGCCCAGGGACAGGGACCTACGAGCAGTACTTC	-	TRBJ2-7	TRBV11-2	TRBD1
CASIPGGTMLGSYDEQFF	TGTGCCAGCATCCCTGGGGGCACTATGCTGGGATCGTACGATGAGCAGTTCTTC	-	TRBJ2-1	TRBV28	-
CASKDGSADYEQYF	TGTGCCAGCAAGGACGGGAGCGCCGACTACGAGCAGTACTTC	-	TRBJ2-7	TRBV28	-
CASSQDTSGVSDTQYF	TGCGCCAGCAGCCAAGATACTTCGGGAGTTTCGGATACGCAGTATTTT	-	TRBJ2-3	TRBV4-1	-
CASSLLRVDEQFF	TGTGCCAGCAGCTTGTTGAGGGTGGATGAGCAGTTCTTC	-	TRBJ2-1	TRBV11-2	-
CASSQVSSGNTIYF	TGTGCCAGCAGCCAAGTTAGCTCTGGAAACACCATATATTTT	few	TRBJ1-3	TRBV3-1/TRBV3-2	-
CASSLSRGGNEQFF	TGTGCCAGCAGCTTGTCTAGGGGCGGCAATGAGCAGTTCTTC	few	TRBJ2-1	TRBV5-6	-
CASSLLSGRAGELFF	TGTGCCAGCAGCTTATTGAGCGGGAGGGCCGGGGAGCTGTTTTTT	few	TRBJ2-2	TRBV7-6	TRBD2
CASGTGGTYNEQFF	TGTGCCAGCGGAACGGGAGGGACCTACAATGAGCAGTTCTTC	-	TRBJ2-1	TRBV6-5	TRBD2
CASRQQGTDTQYF	TGTGCCAGCAGACAACAGGGCACAGATACGCAGTATTTT	-	TRBJ2-3	TRBV6-5	-
CASSLVIASGQETQYF	TGCGCCAGCAGCTTGGTTATCGCTAGCGGCCAAGAGACCCAGTACTTC	-	TRBJ2-5	TRBV5-1	TRBD2
CASSSRTGAGDTQYF	TGTGCCAGCAGCTCCCGAACAGGGGCAGGAGATACGCAGTATTTT	-	TRBJ2-3	TRBV11-3	TRBD1
CASSLRRDPSYEQYF	TGTGCCAGCAGCTTACGGCGGGATCCCTCCTACGAGCAGTACTTC	few	TRBJ2-7	TRBV7-8	-
CASSLNRGVGNQPQHF	TGTGCCAGCAGCTTGAACAGGGGGGTCGGCAATCAGCCCCAGCATTTT	-	TRBJ1-5	TRBV5-6	TRBD1
CASSQGEEDTQYF	TGCGCCAGCAGCCAAGGGGAGGAGGATACGCAGTATTTT	-	TRBJ2-3	TRBV4-3	-
CASSLEVDGQNLVTDTQYF	TGTGCCAGCAGTCTCGAGGTAGACGGACAGAACTTAGTCACAGATACGCAGTATTTT	-	TRBJ2-3	TRBV28	-
CASSSTSGRSWEQYF	TGTGCCAGCAGCTCTACTAGCGGGAGGTCCTGGGAGCAGTACTTC	once	TRBJ2-7	TRBV7-9	TRBD2
CASSLVRGPGTEAFF	TGTGCCAGCAGCTTAGTTAGGGGGCCGGGGACTGAAGCTTTCTTT	-	TRBJ1-1	TRBV7-2	TRBD1
CASSSGQGVWETQYF	TGTGCCAGCAGCTCGGGACAGGGAGTTTGGGAGACCCAGTACTTC	once	TRBJ2-5	TRBV5-5	TRBD1
CASSPRTEFLETQYF	TGTGCCAGCTCACCGAGGACAGAATTTTTGGAGACCCAGTACTTC	-	TRBJ2-5	TRBV18	-
CASSKGTSGMKEQFF	TGTGCCAGCAGCAAAGGGACTAGCGGCATGAAGGAGCAGTTCTTC	-	TRBJ2-1	TRBV9	TRBD2
CASTGPSGNTIYF	TGTGCCAGCACAGGGCCATCTGGAAACACCATATATTTT	few	TRBJ1-3	TRBV9	-
CASRSRGGRAGELFF	TGTGCCAGTAGATCCCGCGGCGGGAGGGCCGGGGAGCTGTTTTTT	-	TRBJ2-2	TRBV19	TRBD2
CSASLPSGRGGTGELFF	TGCAGTGCTAGTCTTCCTAGCGGGAGGGGAGGCACCGGGGAGCTGTTTTTT	-	TRBJ2-2	TRBV20-1	TRBD2
CASSSLTTEPYEQYF	TGTGCCAGCAGTTCCCTCACGACAGAACCCTACGAGCAGTACTTC	few	TRBJ2-7	TRBV28	-
CASSPRITSTDTQYF	TGCGCCAGCAGCCCCCGCATCACTAGCACAGATACGCAGTATTTT	-	TRBJ2-3	TRBV5-1	-
CATKRDRSTDTQYF	TGTGCCACCAAACGGGACAGAAGCACAGATACGCAGTATTTT	-	TRBJ2-3	TRBV6-5	TRBD1
CASSYSSYYEQYF	TGTGCCAGCAGTTACTCGAGTTACTACGAGCAGTACTTC	-	TRBJ2-7	TRBV6-2/TRBV6-3	-